The entry below gives a single T cell receptor beta chain sequence along with its context. Its cognate antigen is unknown. The data derive from a study of cytomegalovirus exposure and HLA in healthy donors. The CDR3 length is 15 residues. Whole-study findings and limits: Later genetic work tied a missense DCLRE1C variant to beta-chain V and J trimming. In a later analysis, across HLA loci, associated TCR counts were highest for DRB1, lowest for HLA-C.

It was with 60 Vbeta and 13 Jbeta primers that the PCR ran. The protocol was immunoSEQ multiplex PCR, while the TCRdb copy is restricted to in-frame clones and leaves out a portion. Of some 57,000 clones in the sample, about 57% were seen once. This sequence was found in a human donor in good health. The chain carries TRBV12-2 and TRBJ1-1. TRBV12-2 is assigned pseudogene status. Sequenced: PBMCs. The chain's CDR3 is CASRFISGTNTEAFF. In DNA, the CDR3 is TGTGCAAGTCGCTTCATCTCGGGTACGAACACTGAAGCTTTCTTT.